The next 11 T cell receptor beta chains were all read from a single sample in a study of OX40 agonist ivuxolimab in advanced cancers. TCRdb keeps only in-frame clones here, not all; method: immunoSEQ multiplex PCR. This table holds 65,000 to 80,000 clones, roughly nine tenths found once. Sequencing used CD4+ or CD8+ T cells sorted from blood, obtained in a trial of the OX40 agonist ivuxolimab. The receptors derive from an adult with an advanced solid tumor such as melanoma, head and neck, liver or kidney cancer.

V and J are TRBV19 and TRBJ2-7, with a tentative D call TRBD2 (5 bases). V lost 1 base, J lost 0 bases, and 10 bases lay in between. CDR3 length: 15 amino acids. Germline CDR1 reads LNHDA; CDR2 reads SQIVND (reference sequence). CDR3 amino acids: CASSIAGGYSYEQYF. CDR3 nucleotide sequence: TGTGCCAGTAGTATAGCTGGCGGGTACTCCTACGAGCAGTACTTC.

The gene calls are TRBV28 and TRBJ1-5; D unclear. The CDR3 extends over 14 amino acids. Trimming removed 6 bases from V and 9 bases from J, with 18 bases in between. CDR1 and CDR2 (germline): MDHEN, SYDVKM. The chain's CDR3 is CASSTRGGWPPQHF. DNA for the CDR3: TGTGCCAGCAGCACCCGGGGAGGGTGGCCGCCCCAGCATTTT.

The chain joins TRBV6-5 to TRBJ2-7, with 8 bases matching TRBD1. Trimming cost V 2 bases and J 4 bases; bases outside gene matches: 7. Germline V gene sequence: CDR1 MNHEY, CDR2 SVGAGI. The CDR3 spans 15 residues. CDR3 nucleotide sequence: TGTGCCAGCAGTTACGGTGTACAGGGGGTGTACGAGCAGTACTTC. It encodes CASSYGVQGVYEQYF.

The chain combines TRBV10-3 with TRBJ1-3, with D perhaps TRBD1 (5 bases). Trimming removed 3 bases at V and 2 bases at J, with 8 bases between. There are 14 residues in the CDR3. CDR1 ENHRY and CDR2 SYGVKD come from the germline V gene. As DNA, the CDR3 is TGTGCCATCAGTGAAGGGGAGACTGGAAACACCATATATTTT. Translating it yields CAISEGETGNTIYF.

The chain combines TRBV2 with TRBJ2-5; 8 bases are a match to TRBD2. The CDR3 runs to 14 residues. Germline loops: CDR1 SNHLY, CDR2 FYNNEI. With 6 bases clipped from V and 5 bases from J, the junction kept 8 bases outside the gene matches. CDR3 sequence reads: CASRFGGAGETQYF. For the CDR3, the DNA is TGTGCCAGCAGGTTCGGGGGGGCCGGGGAGACCCAGTACTTC.

The DNA for the CDR3 is TGTGCCAGCAGCACCGGGACAGATAGCAATCAGCCCCAGCATTTT. Its translation: CASSTGTDSNQPQHF. This chain uses TRBV7-6 with TRBJ1-5; TRBD1 matches at 7 bases. With 5 bases clipped from V and 0 bases from J, the junction kept 4 bases outside the gene matches. From germline, CDR1 is SGHVS and CDR2 FNYEAQ. The CDR3 sequence is 15 residues long.

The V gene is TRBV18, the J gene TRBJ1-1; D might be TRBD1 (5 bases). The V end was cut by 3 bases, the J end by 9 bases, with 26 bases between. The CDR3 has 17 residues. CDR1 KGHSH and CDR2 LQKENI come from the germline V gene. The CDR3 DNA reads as TGTGCCAGCTCACCTGGGCAGGGAACACCAAGGGTCATACAAGCTTTCTTT. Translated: CASSPGQGTPRVIQAFF.

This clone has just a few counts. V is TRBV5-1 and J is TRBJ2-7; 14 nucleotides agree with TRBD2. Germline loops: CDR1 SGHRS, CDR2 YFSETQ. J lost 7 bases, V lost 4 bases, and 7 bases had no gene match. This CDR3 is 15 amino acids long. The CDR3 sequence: CASSPGLAGVYEQYF. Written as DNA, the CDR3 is TGCGCCAGCAGCCCGGGACTAGCGGGAGTTTATGAGCAGTACTTC.

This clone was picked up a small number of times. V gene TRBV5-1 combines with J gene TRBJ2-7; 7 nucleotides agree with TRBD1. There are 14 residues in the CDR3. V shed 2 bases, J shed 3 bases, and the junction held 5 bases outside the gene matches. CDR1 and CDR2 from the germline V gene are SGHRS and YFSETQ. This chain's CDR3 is CASSFASGGYEQYF. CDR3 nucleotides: TGCGCCAGCAGCTTTGCATCAGGGGGCTACGAGCAGTACTTC.

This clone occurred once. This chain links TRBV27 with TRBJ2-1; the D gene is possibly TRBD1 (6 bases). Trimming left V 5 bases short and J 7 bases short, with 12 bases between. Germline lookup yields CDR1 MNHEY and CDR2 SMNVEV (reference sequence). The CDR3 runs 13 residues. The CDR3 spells CASSANRVNEQFF. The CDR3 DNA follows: TGTGCCAGCAGTGCGAACAGGGTTAATGAGCAGTTCTTC.

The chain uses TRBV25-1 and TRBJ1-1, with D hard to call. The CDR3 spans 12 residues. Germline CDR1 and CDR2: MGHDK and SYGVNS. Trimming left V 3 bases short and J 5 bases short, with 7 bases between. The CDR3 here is CASSDAWTEAFF. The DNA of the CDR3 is TGTGCCAGCAGTGATGCGTGGACTGAAGCTTTCTTT.